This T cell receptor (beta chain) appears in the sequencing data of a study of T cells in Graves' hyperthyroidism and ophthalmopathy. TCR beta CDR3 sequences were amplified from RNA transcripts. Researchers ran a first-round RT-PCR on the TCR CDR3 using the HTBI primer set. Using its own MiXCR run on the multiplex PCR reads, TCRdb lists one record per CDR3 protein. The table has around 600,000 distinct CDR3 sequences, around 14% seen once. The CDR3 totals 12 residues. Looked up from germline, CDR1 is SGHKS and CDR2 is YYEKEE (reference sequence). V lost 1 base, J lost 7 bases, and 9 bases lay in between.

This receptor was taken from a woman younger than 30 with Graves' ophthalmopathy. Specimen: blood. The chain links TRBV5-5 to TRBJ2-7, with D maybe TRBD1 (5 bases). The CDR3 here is CASSLKGKEQYF. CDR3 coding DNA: TGTGCCAGCAGCTTGAAGGGGAAGGAGCAGTACTTC.